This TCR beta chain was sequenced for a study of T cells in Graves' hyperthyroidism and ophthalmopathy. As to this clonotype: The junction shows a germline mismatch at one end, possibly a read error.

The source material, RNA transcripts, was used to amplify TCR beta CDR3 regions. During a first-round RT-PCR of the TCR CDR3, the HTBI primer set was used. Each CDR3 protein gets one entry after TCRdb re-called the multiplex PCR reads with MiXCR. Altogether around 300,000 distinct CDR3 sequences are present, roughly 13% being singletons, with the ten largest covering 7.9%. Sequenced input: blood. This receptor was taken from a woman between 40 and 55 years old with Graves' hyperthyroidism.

CDR3 in amino acids: CASSQDPPGMDYNEQDF. The CDR3 DNA sequence: TGTGCCAGCAGCCAAGACCCTCCCGGGATGGACTACAACGAGCAGGACTTC. The V call is TRBV3-1, the J call TRBJ2-7; a weak D match, TRBD2 (6 bases). The CDR3 length is 17 residues. The germline gives CDR1 LGHDT, CDR2 YNNKEL (reference sequence).